This TCR beta chain was documented in a study of blood T cell repertoires in COVID-19. This table comes from immunoSEQ multiplex PCR, and its TCRdb copy is limited to in-frame clones, with some not included. The sample shows about 250,000 clones, 84% of them seen only once. CDR3 length: 13 amino acids. V lost 1 base and J 9 bases, leaving 12 bases between the germline ends. The sequence was collected from a man aged 45-60 years with active or convalescent COVID-19. The chain recombines TRBV12-3 or TRBV12-4 with TRBJ1-1, with a possible D match to TRBD1 (5 bases). The specimen was peripheral blood. The CDR3 spells CASSLGQSSQAFF. The CDR3 DNA follows: TGTGCCAGCAGTTTAGGACAGTCCTCACAAGCTTTCTTT.